This is a list of T cell receptor beta chains from one sample in a study of response to subunit inactivated influenza vaccine. One entry per CDR3 protein, called by TCRdb with MiXCR from the RT-PCR reads. The table has hundreds of thousands of distinct CDR3 sequences, 18% seen once. The sequenced sample was PBMCs from blood, obtained less than 6 days after vaccination. The receptor source for this set is a man aged 50 or older who received an inactivated influenza vaccine. Each CDR3 is given with its conserved first and last residue. Each record gives: J gene, D gene, V gene, clone size, CDR3 length, CDR3 protein, CDR3 DNA. A D gene is named only where the DNA matches it firmly. Some rows have no size entry. The others give once, few or many, or a class for an expanded clone.

J: TRBJ1-6
D: .
V: TRBV20-1
size: few
length: 16
CDR3: CSATKGGLAYNSPLHF
DNA: TGCAGTGCTACGAAGGGGGGGCTCGCCTATAATTCACCCCTCCACTTT

J: TRBJ2-2
D: .
V: TRBV7-8
size: few
length: 16
CDR3: CASSLERLFVAGELFF
DNA: TGTGCCAGCAGCTTAGAGAGACTATTCGTTGCCGGGGAGCTGTTTTTT

J: TRBJ2-7
D: TRBD2
V: TRBV7-9
size: few
length: 17
CDR3: CASSLAGGLAGGYEQYF
DNA: TGTGCCAGCAGCTTAGCAGGAGGGCTAGCGGGGGGTTACGAGCAGTACTTC

J: TRBJ2-7
D: .
V: TRBV15
size: .
length: 16
CDR3: CATSSPGTPGSYEQYF
DNA: TGTGCCACCAGCAGCCCCGGGACACCGGGTTCCTACGAGCAGTACTTC

J: TRBJ1-5
D: TRBD1
V: TRBV20-1
size: few
length: 12
CDR3: CSAKGQGQPQHF
DNA: TGCAGTGCAAAGGGACAGGGCCAGCCCCAGCATTTT

J: TRBJ2-7
D: .
V: TRBV6-5
size: few
length: 15
CDR3: CASSYRWTTSFEQYF
DNA: TGTGCCAGCAGTTACCGCTGGACCACCTCGTTCGAGCAGTACTTC

J: TRBJ1-4
D: .
V: TRBV6-5
size: .
length: 12
CDR3: CASSPRGEKLFF
DNA: TGTGCCAGCAGTCCCCGGGGGGAAAAACTGTTTTTT

J: TRBJ1-2
D: .
V: TRBV12-3/TRBV12-4
size: many
length: 14
CDR3: CASSLVPQEDGYTF
DNA: TGTGCCAGCAGTTTAGTTCCTCAAGAGGATGGCTACACCTTC

J: TRBJ2-3
D: .
V: TRBV5-1
size: .
length: 16
CDR3: CASSLDGGFGTDTQYF
DNA: TGCGCCAGCAGCTTGGACGGGGGATTTGGAACAGATACGCAGTATTTT

J: TRBJ1-1
D: .
V: TRBV15
size: .
length: 12
CDR3: CATSEGNTEAFF
DNA: TGTGCCACCAGCGAAGGAAACACTGAAGCTTTCTTT

J: TRBJ2-5
D: TRBD1
V: TRBV4-3
size: few
length: 18
CDR3: CASSQDSWGRGRSETQYF
DNA: TGCGCCAGCAGCCAAGATTCTTGGGGCAGGGGGAGATCGGAGACCCAGTACTTC

J: TRBJ2-2
D: .
V: TRBV15
size: few
length: 16
CDR3: CATSRDLGVLTGELFF
DNA: TGTGCCACCAGCAGAGATCTCGGGGTTCTCACCGGGGAGCTGTTTTTT

J: TRBJ1-5
D: .
V: TRBV20-1
size: .
length: 14
CDR3: CSAGTQYSNQPQHF
DNA: TGCAGTGCTGGGACACAGTATAGCAATCAGCCCCAGCATTTT

J: TRBJ1-1
D: .
V: TRBV6-2/TRBV6-3
size: .
length: 17
CDR3: CASSDLPSWSGDTEAFF
DNA: TGTGCCAGCAGTGACCTCCCTTCGTGGTCCGGGGACACTGAAGCTTTCTTT

J: TRBJ1-6
D: TRBD1
V: TRBV12-3/TRBV12-4
size: .
length: 14
CDR3: CASSPTGIQSPLHF
DNA: TGTGCCAGCAGCCCGACAGGGATACAGTCACCCCTCCACTTT

J: TRBJ2-7
D: TRBD2
V: TRBV3-1
size: few
length: 12
CDR3: CASSDPGGEQYF
DNA: TGTGCCAGCAGCGACCCGGGGGGCGAGCAGTACTTC

J: TRBJ2-4
D: TRBD1
V: TRBV28
size: .
length: 15
CDR3: CASSRTSGQSSIQYF
DNA: TGTGCCAGCAGTCGAACCTCGGGACAGTCTAGTATTCAGTACTTC

J: TRBJ2-1
D: TRBD1
V: TRBV4-1
size: few
length: 18
CDR3: CASSTGTGMSPLYNEQFF
DNA: TGCGCCAGCAGCACCGGGACAGGGATGAGCCCCCTGTACAATGAGCAGTTCTTC

J: TRBJ2-7
D: .
V: TRBV28
size: .
length: 15
CDR3: CASSVPGVTFYEQYF
DNA: TGTGCCAGCAGTGTCCCAGGGGTAACCTTCTACGAGCAGTACTTC

J: TRBJ2-5
D: TRBD1
V: TRBV9
size: .
length: 16
CDR3: CASSPTGGTGVKTQYF
DNA: TGTGCCAGCAGCCCCACGGGTGGGACAGGGGTAAAGACCCAGTACTTC

J: TRBJ2-7
D: TRBD1
V: TRBV20-1
size: .
length: 14
CDR3: CSARGGTGNPEQYF
DNA: TGCAGTGCTAGAGGAGGGACAGGGAATCCCGAGCAGTACTTC

J: TRBJ2-2
D: .
V: TRBV20-1
size: .
length: 13
CDR3: CSARDRLAGELFF
DNA: TGCAGTGCTAGAGATCGTCTGGCCGGGGAGCTGTTTTTT

J: TRBJ2-6
D: .
V: TRBV7-9
size: few
length: 10
CDR3: CSSGANVLTF
DNA: TGTAGCTCTGGGGCCAACGTCCTGACTTTC